Below, one T cell receptor beta chain is given with its context. The repertoire was sequenced with immunoSEQ multiplex PCR; TCRdb's copy has only in-frame clones and lacks some. The sample lists around 200,000 clones, about nine tenths occurring once. This record comes from a study of blood T cell repertoires in COVID-19. Study summary: Sources were T cells, B-cell-depleted T cells, or PBMCs; the material itself was cDNA or gDNA.

Deletions cut 1 base from V and 1 base from J, with 5 bases between. In germline, CDR1 is MDHEN, CDR2 SYDVKM. The CDR3 runs to 14 residues. Sequencing was performed on PBMCs or T cells enriched from blood (not recorded which). This receptor was taken from a man aged 30-40 years who had recovered from COVID-19. This chain uses TRBV28 with TRBJ1-5, with D uncertain. DNA of the CDR3: TGTGCCAGCAGTTTATTCGCGAGCAATCAGCCCCAGCATTTT. Amino acid sequence: CASSLFASNQPQHF. Full variable domain (outside the CDR3, taken from reference TRBV28 and TRBJ1-5): DVKVTQSSRYLVKRTGEKVFLECVQDMDHENMFWYRQDPGLGLRLIYFSYDVKMKEKGDIPEGYSVSREKKERFSLILESASTNQTSMYLCASSLFASNQPQHFGDGTRLSIL.